This TCR beta chain was identified in a study of blood T cell repertoires in COVID-19. For the study at large: Italy, Spain and the United States were the sources of the convalescent and acute COVID-19 samples. The cDNA or gDNA used as material had been derived from T cells, B-cell-depleted T cells, or PBMCs.

Participants were placed into cohorts based on the clinical history they reported. Sequencing used immunoSEQ multiplex PCR; TCRdb keeps in-frame clones, though not all of them. The sample has about 250,000 clones; approximately 86% are singletons. The TCR comes from a young woman with acute COVID-19. The material sequenced was PBMCs or T cells enriched from blood (not recorded which).

This CDR3 reads CASSLGRAEWDEQFF. CDR3 DNA: TGTGCCAGCAGCTTGGGGAGGGCCGAGTGGGATGAGCAGTTCTTC. The J gene is TRBJ2-1, the V gene TRBV5-4, with D perhaps TRBD2 (6 bases). The germline V gene has CDR1 SGHNT and CDR2 YYREEE (reference sequence). The germline V and J ends were trimmed by 0 bases and 8 bases, with 15 bases remaining between them. The CDR3 is 15 amino acids.